The TCR beta chain described here comes from a study of blood T cell repertoires in COVID-19. The ends lost 5 bases at V and 5 bases at J; junction bases unmatched: 7. Germline values: CDR1 MNHEY, CDR2 SMNVEV (reference sequence). This CDR3 is built from 16 residues. TCRdb's copy holds only in-frame clones and misses some; the assay was immunoSEQ multiplex PCR. The table lists over 45,000 clones, 70% to 90% of them singletons. The V and J genes are TRBV27 and TRBJ2-2, with 11 bases fitting TRBD1. Sequenced material: peripheral blood. This receptor was taken from a human donor in a cohort sampled during active COVID-19. The CDR3 loop reads CASSPPGQGVTGELFF. The CDR3 region has the DNA TGTGCCAGCAGTCCGCCGGGACAGGGGGTGACCGGGGAGCTGTTTTTT.